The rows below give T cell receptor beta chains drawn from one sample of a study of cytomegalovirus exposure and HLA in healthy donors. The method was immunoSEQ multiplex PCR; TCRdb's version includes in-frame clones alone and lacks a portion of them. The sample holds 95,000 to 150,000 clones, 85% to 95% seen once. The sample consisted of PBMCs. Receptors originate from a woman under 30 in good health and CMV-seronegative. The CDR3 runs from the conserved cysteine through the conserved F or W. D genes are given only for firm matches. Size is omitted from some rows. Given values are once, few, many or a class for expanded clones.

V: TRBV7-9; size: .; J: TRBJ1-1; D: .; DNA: TGTGCCAGCAGCGCGGGATACCCAGAAGCTTTCTTT; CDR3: CASSAGYPEAFF
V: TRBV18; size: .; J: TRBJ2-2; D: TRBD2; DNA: TGTGCCAGCTCACTCGCTAGCGGGAGTCACACCGGGGAGCTGTTTTTT; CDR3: CASSLASGSHTGELFF
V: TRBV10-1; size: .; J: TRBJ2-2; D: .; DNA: TGCGCCAGCAGTGAGGGGATCGGGGTAGTGGCCGGGGAGCTGTTTTTT; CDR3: CASSEGIGVVAGELFF
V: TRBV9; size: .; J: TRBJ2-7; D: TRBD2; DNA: TGTGCCAGCAGCCGTAGGAGGACTAGTCACGAGCAGTACTTC; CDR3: CASSRRRTSHEQYF
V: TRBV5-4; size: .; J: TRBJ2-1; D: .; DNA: TGTGCCAGCAGCTTGACTAGCTCCTACAATGAGCAGTTCTTC; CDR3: CASSLTSSYNEQFF
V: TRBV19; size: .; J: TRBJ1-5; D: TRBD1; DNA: TGTGCCAGTAGAGGGGGCCGCAATCAGCCCCAGCATTTT; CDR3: CASRGGRNQPQHF
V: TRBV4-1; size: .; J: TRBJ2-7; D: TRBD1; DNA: TGCGCCAGCAGCCAAGCCTTCGACAGGGCCGTTGCCTACGAGCAGTACTTC; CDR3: CASSQAFDRAVAYEQYF
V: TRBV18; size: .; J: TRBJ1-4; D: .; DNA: TGTGCCAGCTCATCGACCGGGGGGGCAGGTGAAAAACTGTTTTTT; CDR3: CASSSTGGAGEKLFF
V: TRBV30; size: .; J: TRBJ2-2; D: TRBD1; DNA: TGTGCCTGGCATTACAGGGGCTTGGGCGGGGAGCTGTTTTTT; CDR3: CAWHYRGLGGELFF
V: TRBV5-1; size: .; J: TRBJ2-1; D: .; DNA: TGCGCCAGCAGCTTGGGTCAGGATGGCAGTGAGCAGTTCTTC; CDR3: CASSLGQDGSEQFF
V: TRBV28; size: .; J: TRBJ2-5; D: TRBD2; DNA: TGTGCCAGCAGGGCCCCGGGACTAGCGAAAGAGACCCAGTACTTC; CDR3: CASRAPGLAKETQYF
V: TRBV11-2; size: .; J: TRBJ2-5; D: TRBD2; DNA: TGTGCCAGCAGCTGGACTAGCGGGTCACAAGAGACCCAGTACTTC; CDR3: CASSWTSGSQETQYF
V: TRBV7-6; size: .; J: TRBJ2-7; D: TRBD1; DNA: TGTGCCAGCAGTTTAGGGGCGACAGGGGACTACGAGCAGTACTTC; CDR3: CASSLGATGDYEQYF
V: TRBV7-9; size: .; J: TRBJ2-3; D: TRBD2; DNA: TGTGCCAGCAGCTCGACTAGCGGGAGGGCCGCTGGCACAGATACGCAGTATTTT; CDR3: CASSSTSGRAAGTDTQYF
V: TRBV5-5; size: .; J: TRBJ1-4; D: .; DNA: TGTGCCAGCAGCACTCCACAGGGTATTAATGAAAAACTGTTTTTT; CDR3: CASSTPQGINEKLFF
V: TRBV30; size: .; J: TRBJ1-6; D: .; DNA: TGTGCCTCGGCAGTGGCTGGAGCTAATTCACCCCTCCACTTT; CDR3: CASAVAGANSPLHF
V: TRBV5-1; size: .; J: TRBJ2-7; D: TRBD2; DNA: TGCGCCAGCAGCTTTGGTTCAGCGGGAGACCTCTACGAGCAGTACTTC; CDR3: CASSFGSAGDLYEQYF
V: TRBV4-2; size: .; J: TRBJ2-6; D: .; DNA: TGTGCCAGCTCCGGGGGACAGCGCTCTGGGGCCAACGTCCTGACTTTC; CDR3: CASSGGQRSGANVLTF
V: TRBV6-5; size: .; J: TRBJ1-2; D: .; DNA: TGTGCCAGCAGTTACTCGAACAGGGATTATGGCTACACCTTC; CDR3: CASSYSNRDYGYTF
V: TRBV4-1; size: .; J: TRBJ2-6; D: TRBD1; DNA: TGCGCCAGCAGCCAGCGACCCAGGGGGCCGATTGGGGCCAACGTCCTGACTTTC; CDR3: CASSQRPRGPIGANVLTF
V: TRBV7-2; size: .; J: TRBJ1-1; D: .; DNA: TGTGCCAGCAGTCACATGGGGGCCACTGAAGCTTTCTTT; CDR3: CASSHMGATEAFF
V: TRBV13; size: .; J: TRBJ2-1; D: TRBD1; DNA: TGTGCCAGCAGCTTCCAGACAGGGAATTCCTACAATGAGCAGTTCTTC; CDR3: CASSFQTGNSYNEQFF
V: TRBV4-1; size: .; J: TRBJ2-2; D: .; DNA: TGCGCCAGCAGCACAGCGGAGAACGGGGAGCTGTTTTTT; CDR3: CASSTAENGELFF
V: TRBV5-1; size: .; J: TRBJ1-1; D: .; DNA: TGCGCCAGCAGCCTAAGCGTGAACACTGAAGCTTTCTTT; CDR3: CASSLSVNTEAFF
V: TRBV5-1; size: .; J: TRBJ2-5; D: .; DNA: TGCGCCAGCACCCACCCGAGAGATGGGCCTCAGGAGACCCAGTACTTC; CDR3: CASTHPRDGPQETQYF
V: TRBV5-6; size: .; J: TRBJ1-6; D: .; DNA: TGTGCCAGCAGCCTAAGTCAGGGAAATAATTCACCCCTCCACTTT; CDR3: CASSLSQGNNSPLHF
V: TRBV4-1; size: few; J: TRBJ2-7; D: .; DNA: TGCGCCAGCAGCCAAGTAGGTAGCGGAGGATACGAGCAGTACTTC; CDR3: CASSQVGSGGYEQYF
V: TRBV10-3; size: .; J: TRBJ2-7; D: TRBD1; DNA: TGTGCCATCAGTGCCCCGGGACAGGGGTCCTACGAGCAGTACTTC; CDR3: CAISAPGQGSYEQYF
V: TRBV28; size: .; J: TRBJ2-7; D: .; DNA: TGTGCCAGCGGTAGGGGGTACGAGCAGTACTTC; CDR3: CASGRGYEQYF
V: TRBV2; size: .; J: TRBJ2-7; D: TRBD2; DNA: TGTGCCAGCAGGGTGCGGACTAGCGAGCACTACGAGCAGTACTTC; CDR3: CASRVRTSEHYEQYF
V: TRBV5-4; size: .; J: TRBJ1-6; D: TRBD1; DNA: TGTGCCAGCAGCTTGGTTACAGGGGGCGCGGTGTCACCCCTCCACTTT; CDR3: CASSLVTGGAVSPLHF
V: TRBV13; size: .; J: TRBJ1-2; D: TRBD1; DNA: TGTGCCAGCAACATAGACAGGGGGCTTGATGGCTACACCTTC; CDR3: CASNIDRGLDGYTF
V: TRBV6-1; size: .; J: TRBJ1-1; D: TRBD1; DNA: TGTGCCAGCAGTGAAAACAGGGGCGTGAACACTGAAGCTTTCTTT; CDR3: CASSENRGVNTEAFF
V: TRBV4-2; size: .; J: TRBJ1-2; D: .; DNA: TGTGCCAGCAGCCAAGATCAGGATCCTAACTATGGCTACACCTTC; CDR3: CASSQDQDPNYGYTF
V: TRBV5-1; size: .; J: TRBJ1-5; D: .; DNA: TGCGCCAGCAGCTTGGGGGACAACCATCAGCCCCAGCATTTT; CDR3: CASSLGDNHQPQHF
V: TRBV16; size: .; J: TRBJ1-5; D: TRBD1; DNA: TGTGCCAGCAGCCGACAGGGTTATAGCAATCAGCCCCAGCATTTT; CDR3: CASSRQGYSNQPQHF
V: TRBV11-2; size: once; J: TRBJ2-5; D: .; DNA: TGTGCCAGCAGCTTCGCCCGGGTTGGGGAGACCCAGTACTTC; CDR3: CASSFARVGETQYF
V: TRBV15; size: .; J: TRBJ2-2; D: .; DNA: TGTGCCACCAGCAGGGACAGAAACACCGGGGAGCTGTTTTTT; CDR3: CATSRDRNTGELFF
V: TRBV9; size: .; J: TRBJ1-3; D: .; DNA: TGTGCCAGCAGCGTTAGGGTGGGAGACCACCGGTCTGACTCTGGAAACACCATATATTTT; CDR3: CASSVRVGDHRSDSGNTIYF